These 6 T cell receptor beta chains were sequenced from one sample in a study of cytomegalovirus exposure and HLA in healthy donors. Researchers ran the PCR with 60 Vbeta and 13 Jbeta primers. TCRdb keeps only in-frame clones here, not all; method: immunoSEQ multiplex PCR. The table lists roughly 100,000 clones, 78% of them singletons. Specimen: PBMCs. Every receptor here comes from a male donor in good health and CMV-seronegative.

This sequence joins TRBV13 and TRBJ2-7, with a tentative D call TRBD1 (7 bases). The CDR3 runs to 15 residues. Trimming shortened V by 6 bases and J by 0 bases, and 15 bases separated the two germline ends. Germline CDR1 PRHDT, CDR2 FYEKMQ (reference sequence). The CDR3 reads CASSGGTVNSYEQYF. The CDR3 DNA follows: TGTGCCAGCAGTGGCGGGACAGTGAACTCCTACGAGCAGTACTTC.

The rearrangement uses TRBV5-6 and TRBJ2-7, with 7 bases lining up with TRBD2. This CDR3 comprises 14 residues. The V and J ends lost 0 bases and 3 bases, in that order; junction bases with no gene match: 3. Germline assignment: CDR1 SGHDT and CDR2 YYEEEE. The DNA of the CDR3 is TGTGCCAGCAGCTTGGGGACTAGAAGCTACGAGCAGTACTTC. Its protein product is CASSLGTRSYEQYF.

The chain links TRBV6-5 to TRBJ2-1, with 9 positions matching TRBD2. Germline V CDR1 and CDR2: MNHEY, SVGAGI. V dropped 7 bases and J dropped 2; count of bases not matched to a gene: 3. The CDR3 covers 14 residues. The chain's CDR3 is CASMREGTYNEQFF. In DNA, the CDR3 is TGTGCCAGCATGCGGGAGGGGACCTACAATGAGCAGTTCTTC.

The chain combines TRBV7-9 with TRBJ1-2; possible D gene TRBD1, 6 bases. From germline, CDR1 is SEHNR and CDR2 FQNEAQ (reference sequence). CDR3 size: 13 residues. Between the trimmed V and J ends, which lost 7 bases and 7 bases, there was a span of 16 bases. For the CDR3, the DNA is TGTGCCAGCACCGCGGTGAGGGGGTCTGGCTACACCTTC. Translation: CASTAVRGSGYTF.

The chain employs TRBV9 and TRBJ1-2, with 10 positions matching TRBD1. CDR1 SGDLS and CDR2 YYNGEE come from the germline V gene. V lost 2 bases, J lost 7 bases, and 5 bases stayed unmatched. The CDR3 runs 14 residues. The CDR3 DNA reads TGTGCCAGCAGCGTCCTCGGACAGGGGGGTGGCTACACCTTC. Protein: CASSVLGQGGGYTF.

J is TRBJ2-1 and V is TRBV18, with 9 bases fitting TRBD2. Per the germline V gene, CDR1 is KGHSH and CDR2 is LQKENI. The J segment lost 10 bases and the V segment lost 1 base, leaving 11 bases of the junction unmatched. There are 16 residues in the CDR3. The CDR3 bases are TGTGCCAGCTCACCACAGGGGGGACTAGCCCGCAGAGAGCAGTTCTTC. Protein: CASSPQGGLARREQFF.